This T cell receptor beta chain was identified during a study of T cell responses to AZD1222 COVID-19 vaccine. The method was immunoSEQ multiplex PCR; TCRdb's version includes in-frame clones alone and lacks a portion of them. The sample contains over 150,000 clones, 85% to 95% of which appear only once. General study results and limits: There were vaccine-associated CD4 TCRs across spike, dominant at 160-218 and 743-854. In a largely white British group with more females than males, clonal diversity was possibly underestimated. Epitopes outside B.1.351 and B.1.1.7 mutated regions reportedly drew nearly half of spike TCRs. Of the AZD1222 recipients, only five to seven were seropositive at baseline.

Between the trimmed V and J ends, which lost 8 bases and 4 bases, there was a span of 14 bases. The germline V gene has CDR1 SNHLY and CDR2 FYNNEI. This CDR3 has 13 residues. As concerns this clone: What it binds is not known.

The sample in question was peripheral blood, obtained 28 days after the second dose of the MenACWY control vaccine. This clonotype was obtained from an adult who received the MenACWY meningococcal vaccine as a control. J is TRBJ1-1 and V is TRBV2; D unclear. CDR3 DNA sequence: TGTGCCAGCGCCGGGGTTTTGGGCACTGAAGCTTTCTTT. Protein: CASAGVLGTEAFF.